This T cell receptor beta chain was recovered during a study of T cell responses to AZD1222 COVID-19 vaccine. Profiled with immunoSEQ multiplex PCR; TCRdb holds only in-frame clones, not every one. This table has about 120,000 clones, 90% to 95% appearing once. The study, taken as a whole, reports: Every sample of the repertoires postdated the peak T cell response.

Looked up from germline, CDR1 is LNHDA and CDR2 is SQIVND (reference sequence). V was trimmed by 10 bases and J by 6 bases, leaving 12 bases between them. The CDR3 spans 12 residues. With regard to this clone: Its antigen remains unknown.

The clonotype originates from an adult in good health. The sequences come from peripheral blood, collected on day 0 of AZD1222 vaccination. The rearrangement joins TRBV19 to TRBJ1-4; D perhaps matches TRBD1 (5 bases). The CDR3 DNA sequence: TGTGCCACCCAGGGACCATATGAAAAACTGTTTTTT. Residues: CATQGPYEKLFF.